The 8 T cell receptor beta chains given below trace back to one sample, sequenced in a study of cytomegalovirus exposure and HLA in healthy donors. The PCR employed 60 Vbeta primers together with 13 Jbeta primers. Profiling relied on immunoSEQ multiplex PCR, and the TCRdb table lists in-frame clones only, not all of them. The sample shows 150,000 or so clones, over 65% of them seen only once. The material sequenced was PBMCs. The source of these receptors is a female donor in good health and CMV-seronegative.

There are a few counts of this clone. The chain employs TRBV6-5 and TRBJ1-1; D not certain. Between the trimmed V and J ends, which lost 8 bases and 1 base, there was a span of 11 bases. The germline V gene has CDR1 MNHEY and CDR2 SVGAGI. The CDR3 runs to 13 residues. For the CDR3, the DNA is TGTGCCAGCGGGAGGGTAACGAACACTGAAGCTTTCTTT. The encoded protein is CASGRVTNTEAFF.

This rearrangement joins TRBV7-2 to TRBJ2-2, with 10 bases lining up with TRBD1. The J segment lost 5 bases and the V segment lost 4 bases, leaving 7 bases of the junction unmatched. CDR3 size: 16 residues. Germline V gene lookup returns CDR1 SGHTA and CDR2 FQGNSA. CDR3 sequence (DNA): TGTGCCAGCAGCTCCCCCGGGACAGGGGTAACCGGGGAGCTGTTTTTT. Protein: CASSSPGTGVTGELFF.

The chain uses TRBV10-3 and TRBJ2-1; 7 bases align to TRBD1. Germline CDR1 and CDR2: ENHRY and SYGVKD. Trimming at V came to 5 bases and at J to 6 bases, leaving 1 base not matched to a gene. CDR3 length: 12 amino acids. Here the CDR3 DNA reads TGTGCCATCAGTTCAGGGGGCAATGAGCAGTTCTTC. Protein sequence: CAISSGGNEQFF.

Worth noting for this clone: The junction shows a germline mismatch at one end, possibly a read error. This chain uses TRBV4-3 with TRBJ1-2; 7 bases are shared with TRBD1. In germline, CDR1 is LGHNA, CDR2 YSLEER. The CDR3 extends over 14 amino acids. The CDR3: CASSQDRAVDGYTF. The CDR3 DNA sequence: TGCGCCAGCAGTCAAGACAGGGCGGTGGATGGCTACACCTTC.

The chain carries TRBV2 and TRBJ1-1, with 9 bases identical to TRBD1. Trimming removed 5 bases from V and 4 bases from J; junction bases left unmatched: 5. From germline, CDR1 is SNHLY and CDR2 FYNNEI. There are 14 residues in the CDR3. CDR3 residues: CASSMTGGSTEAFF. In DNA, the CDR3 is TGTGCCAGCAGTATGACAGGGGGTAGCACTGAAGCTTTCTTT.

The genes are TRBV6-1 and TRBJ2-7; perhaps TRBD1 as D (5 bases). Germline lookup yields CDR1 MNHNS and CDR2 SASEGT. The length of the CDR3 is 15 residues. V lost 7 bases and J lost 0, with 16 bases in between. CDR3 DNA: TGTGCCAGCAAGCTCCTCACAGGCCACTCCTACGAGCAGTACTTC. Protein: CASKLLTGHSYEQYF.

The CDR3 bases are TGTGCCAGTCGCGGTAGGGAGAGCTCCTACAATGAGCAGTTCTTC. Protein: CASRGRESSYNEQFF. The V gene is TRBV6-1, the J gene TRBJ2-1; D possibly corresponds to TRBD2 (5 bases). Deletions cut 9 bases from V and 0 bases from J, with 15 bases between. Germline V gene data show CDR1 as MNHNS and CDR2 as SASEGT. CDR3 size: 15 residues.

This clone has more than one count but fewer than ten. The rearrangement links TRBV12-5 to TRBJ1-1, with 7 nucleotides matching TRBD1. Germline assignment: CDR1 LGHNT and CDR2 FRNRAP. V trimming: 5 bases; J trimming: 5 bases; junction bases outside the gene matches: 8. This CDR3 is 14 amino acids long. CDR3 sequence (DNA): TGTGCTAGTGGTCCGGGAGGGGGCGTAACTGAAGCTTTCTTT. The encoded protein is CASGPGGGVTEAFF.